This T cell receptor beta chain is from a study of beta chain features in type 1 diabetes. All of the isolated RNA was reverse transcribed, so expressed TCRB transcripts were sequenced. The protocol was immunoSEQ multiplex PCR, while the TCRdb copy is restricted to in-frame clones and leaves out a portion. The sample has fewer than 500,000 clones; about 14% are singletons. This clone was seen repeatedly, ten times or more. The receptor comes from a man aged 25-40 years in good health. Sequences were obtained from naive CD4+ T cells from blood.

In nucleotides, the CDR3 is TGTGCCAGCAGCCCCAGACAGGGAATGGCTGAAGCTTTCTTT. Translation: CASSPRQGMAEAFF. The V call is TRBV14, the J call TRBJ1-1, with 7 positions matching TRBD1. Germline trimming cut 4 bases from V and 6 bases from J; bases unmatched to any gene: 8. This CDR3 has 14 amino acids. The V gene's germline CDR1 is SGHDN and CDR2 FVKESK.